The 28 T cell receptor beta chains listed next were all sequenced from one sample in a study of CD8 T cells in Susac syndrome (dated by TCRdb to the late 2010s). Library preparation employed the immunoSEQ multiplex PCR assay. RNA was extracted using the RNeasy kit, and about 0.45 to 1 microgram was reverse transcribed with random hexamers. TCRdb reanalyzed the raw reads on its own, using fastp at Q25 for trimming and MiXCR for clone calling, and kept in-frame beta chains. Merged by CDR3 protein, the rows form single entries marked with the most common genes and DNA. Present in this sample are about 130,000 distinct CDR3 sequences, about 95% of which were seen just once. The ten largest clones represent more than 0.095% of the sample. The sequenced sample was CD4+ T cells from PBMCs. These receptors all stem from a human donor in good health.

This chain connects TRBV6-5 to TRBJ2-5; D remains unclear. Trimming pared 10 bases from V and 5 bases from J, leaving 14 bases between. Germline assignment: CDR1 MNHEY and CDR2 SVGAGI. This CDR3 is built from 12 residues. The CDR3, as DNA: TGTGCCACCAAGGGAATTGGCGAGACCCAGTACTTC. It yields the protein CATKGIGETQYF.

The chain couples TRBV5-6 to TRBJ1-4; D is ambiguous. Germline values: CDR1 SGHDT, CDR2 YYEEEE. Trimming shortened V by 3 bases and J by 0 bases, and 6 bases separated the two germline ends. The CDR3 covers 14 residues. DNA of the CDR3: TGTGCCAGCAGCTCCGGGACAACTAATGAAAAACTGTTTTTT. Amino acid sequence: CASSSGTTNEKLFF.

This clonotype is a singleton in its sample. The gene calls are TRBV6-1 and TRBJ2-7; TRBD2 matches at 12 bases. Germline CDR1 reads MNHNS; CDR2 reads SASEGT. V lost 6 bases and J lost 0; bases outside the gene matches: 12. This CDR3 is 18 amino acids long. The CDR3 reads CASSGGRTSGTSSYEQYF. The CDR3 nucleotides are TGTGCCAGCAGCGGAGGCCGGACTAGCGGGACCAGCTCCTACGAGCAGTACTTC.

The rearrangement uses TRBV6-5 and TRBJ2-7; 7 bases align to TRBD2. The V segment lost 2 bases and the J segment 4 bases; nucleotides outside the gene matches: 5. The V gene's germline CDR1 is MNHEY and CDR2 SVGAGI. This CDR3 is built from 14 residues. The CDR3 region has the DNA TGTGCCAGCAGTTACGGCGGGAGAGGATACGAGCAGTACTTC. It yields the protein CASSYGGRGYEQYF.

This clonotype was seen just once. The V call is TRBV28, the J call TRBJ2-3; D call uncertain. Deletions cut 7 bases from V and 0 bases from J, with 11 bases between. CDR1 is MDHEN and CDR2 is SYDVKM in the germline V gene. This CDR3 region has 14 residues. The CDR3 loop reads CASTDKPSTDTQYF. CDR3 in DNA: TGTGCCAGCACCGACAAACCTAGCACAGATACGCAGTATTTT.

The gene calls are TRBV30 and TRBJ2-3; D unclear. The length of the CDR3 is 12 residues. V was clipped by 0 bases and J by 6 bases, with 7 bases between them. Germline V gene data show CDR1 as GTSNPN and CDR2 as SVGIG (reference sequence). The CDR3: CAWSVFGDTQYF. CDR3 coding DNA: TGTGCCTGGAGTGTTTTTGGTGATACGCAGTATTTT.

The chain has TRBV20-1 and TRBJ2-7; D is undetermined. V lost 6 bases, J lost 1 base, and 10 bases lay in between. The CDR3 loop spans 12 amino acids. The germline CDR1 and CDR2 sequences are DFQATT and SNEGSKA (reference sequence). The CDR3 DNA reads TGCAGTGCGGGAACAGCATCCTACGAGCAGTACTTC. Its translation: CSAGTASYEQYF.

V and J are TRBV5-1 and TRBJ1-5; 8 bases agree with TRBD1. This CDR3 is built from 15 residues. V shed 4 bases and J 5 bases; nucleotides not matched to a gene: 8. Germline V gene sequence: CDR1 SGHRS, CDR2 YFSETQ. Here the CDR3 DNA reads TGCGCCAGCAGCCCCAGGGGGCTTCCGGATCAGCCCCAGCATTTT. Its translation is CASSPRGLPDQPQHF.

The V and J genes are TRBV12-3 or TRBV12-4 and TRBJ1-5; D is unresolved. The CDR3 extends over 13 amino acids. V dropped 1 base and J dropped 11 bases, with 12 bases sitting between them. In nucleotides, the CDR3 is TGTGCCAGCAGTTTAGAGGGTCTTTGGTCCCAGCATTTT. Its protein product is CASSLEGLWSQHF.

The chain recombines TRBV27 with TRBJ2-3; 9 bases match TRBD1. Germline V CDR1 and CDR2: MNHEY, SMNVEV (reference sequence). The CDR3 is 14 residues long. Trimming took 3 bases from V and 8 from J; bases not matched to a gene: 6. Written as DNA, the CDR3 is TGTGCCAGCAGTTTTTGGACAGGGGAGGGTACGCAGTATTTT. It translates to CASSFWTGEGTQYF.

This clonotype appeared a single time. The chain links TRBV4-1 to TRBJ1-2; D is possibly TRBD1 (6 bases). This CDR3 has 15 amino acids. V was shortened by 0 bases and J by 7 bases, with 15 bases between the two germline ends. In germline, CDR1 is MGHRA, CDR2 YSYEKL. As DNA, the CDR3 is TGCGCCAGCAGCCAAGAAGAAGCAGGGGTGGGTGGCTACACCTTC. Its protein product is CASSQEEAGVGGYTF.

This clonotype was recorded once. The V gene is TRBV2, the J gene TRBJ1-4; D is perhaps TRBD1 (6 bases). Per the germline V gene, CDR1 is SNHLY and CDR2 is FYNNEI. Trimming removed 3 bases at V and 5 bases at J, with 10 bases between. This CDR3 is built from 14 residues. This CDR3 is CASSDHRENEKLFF. The CDR3 region has the DNA TGTGCCAGCAGTGATCACAGGGAAAATGAAAAACTGTTTTTT.

The V and J genes are TRBV2 and TRBJ2-7; TRBD2 matches at 11 bases. CDR1 is SNHLY and CDR2 is FYNNEI in the germline V gene. The CDR3 length is 15 residues. J gave up 6 bases and V 3 bases, and 7 bases lay outside the gene matches. Here the CDR3 DNA reads TGTGCCAGCAGTGATTTAACTAGCGGGAGTGGCGAGCAGTACTTC. Its protein product is CASSDLTSGSGEQYF.

This chain links TRBV28 with TRBJ2-7; TRBD1 matches 7 bases. V lost 6 bases, J lost 3 bases, and 2 bases stayed unmatched. This CDR3 has 12 amino acids. Germline CDR1 is MDHEN and CDR2 is SYDVKM. This CDR3 reads CASRRQGYEQYF. CDR3 DNA sequence: TGTGCCAGCAGACGACAGGGCTACGAGCAGTACTTC.

The J gene is TRBJ2-7, the V gene TRBV27; 7 bases are shared with TRBD2. The CDR3 length is 15 residues. CDR1 is MNHEY, CDR2 SMNVEV, per germline (reference sequence). J gave up 4 bases and V 5 bases, and 11 bases lay outside the gene matches. The CDR3 is CASSPPGREDYEQYF. In DNA form, the CDR3 reads TGTGCCAGCAGTCCCCCGGGTCGGGAGGATTACGAGCAGTACTTC.

In its sample, this clonotype was seen once. The V and J genes are TRBV4-1 and TRBJ2-3; TRBD2 might be the D (5 bases). In germline, CDR1 is MGHRA, CDR2 YSYEKL. Trimming shortened V by 4 bases and J by 7 bases, and 9 bases separated the two germline ends. The CDR3 has 12 residues. CDR3 residues: CASSPGVYTQYF. The CDR3 DNA sequence: TGCGCCAGCAGCCCCGGGGTTTATACGCAGTATTTT.

CDR3 amino acids: CASSFGGIDYGYTF. CDR3 nucleotides: TGTGCCAGCAGTTTCGGGGGGATTGACTATGGCTACACCTTC. The chain combines TRBV12-3 or TRBV12-4 with TRBJ1-2; possible D gene TRBD1, 5 bases. With 3 bases removed from V and 3 bases from J, the gap between germline ends came to 11 bases. The CDR3 spans 14 residues.

The chain has TRBV5-1 and TRBJ1-2; TRBD1 matches at 10 bases. From germline, CDR1 is SGHRS and CDR2 YFSETQ. The CDR3 sequence is 15 residues long. V shed 4 bases and J 5 bases; nucleotides not matched to a gene: 8. Written as DNA, the CDR3 is TGCGCCAGCAGCGTGGCGACAGGGGGCGCATATGGCTACACCTTC. Its protein product is CASSVATGGAYGYTF.

This clonotype showed up just a few times. J is TRBJ2-7 and V is TRBV3-1; TRBD1 matches at 10 bases. CDR1 and CDR2 (germline): LGHDT, YNNKEL (reference sequence). The CDR3 sequence is 15 residues long. V shed 8 bases and J 0 bases; nucleotides not matched to a gene: 7. In DNA form, the CDR3 reads TGTGCCAGCGCTAGCCGGGACAGGGGCTCCTACGAGCAGTACTTC. Protein product: CASASRDRGSYEQYF.

The chain combines TRBV28 with TRBJ2-7; D may correspond to TRBD1 or TRBD2 (5 bases each). Germline CDR1 is MDHEN and CDR2 is SYDVKM. The CDR3 loop spans 14 amino acids. V was pared by 5 bases and J by 7 bases, with 18 bases between. The CDR3 nucleotides read TGTGCCAGCAGTCCCCCGTGGGGGTCGGAGGAGCAGTACTTC. Encoded protein: CASSPPWGSEEQYF.

This clonotype was seen once. The chain is built from TRBV28 and TRBJ2-5; D not resolved. CDR1 and CDR2 (germline): MDHEN, SYDVKM. Trimming left V 4 bases short and J 0 bases short, with 9 bases between. This CDR3 comprises 14 residues. The CDR3 loop reads CASSSPSHQETQYF. The CDR3 DNA reads as TGTGCCAGCAGTTCCCCCAGCCACCAAGAGACCCAGTACTTC. Complete variable domain (other parts from reference TRBV28 and TRBJ2-5): DVKVTQSSRYLVKRTGEKVFLECVQDMDHENMFWYRQDPGLGLRLIYFSYDVKMKEKGDIPEGYSVSREKKERFSLILESASTNQTSMYLCASSSPSHQETQYFGPGTRLLVL.

This chain joins TRBV12-3 or TRBV12-4 and TRBJ1-5; no clear D. V lost 5 bases and J lost 5, with 7 bases in between. This CDR3 is built from 12 residues. The CDR3 sequence is CASSPTYQPQHF. The CDR3 region has the DNA TGTGCCAGCAGTCCTACCTATCAGCCCCAGCATTTT.

This clonotype appeared a few times. The V gene is TRBV6-1, the J gene TRBJ2-7, with D possibly being TRBD1 (6 bases). This CDR3 is 14 amino acids long. The germline V gene encodes CDR1 MNHNS and CDR2 SASEGT. Trimming removed 6 bases at V and 0 bases at J, with 12 bases between. CDR3 amino acids: CASRDTGISYEQYF. The CDR3 bases are TGTGCCAGCAGAGATACAGGGATCTCCTACGAGCAGTACTTC.

The chain uses TRBV18 and TRBJ2-4, with 8 bases that match TRBD1. The germline V gene has CDR1 KGHSH and CDR2 LQKENI. The junction had 4 bases not matched to a gene; V was cut back by 2 bases and J by 10 bases. This CDR3 is built from 13 residues. CDR3 in DNA: TGTGCCAGCTCACCAGACAGGGGAGGAATTCAGTACTTC. Protein product: CASSPDRGGIQYF.

V usage is TRBV11-2 and J usage is TRBJ2-2; 9 bases are shared with TRBD2. The V and J ends lost 6 bases and 0 bases, in that order; junction bases with no gene match: 17. CDR3 size: 20 residues. Germline CDR1 SGHAT, CDR2 FQNNGV. The CDR3 loop reads CASRHQTSGRPHANTGELFF. CDR3 sequence (DNA): TGTGCCAGCAGGCACCAGACTAGCGGAAGGCCCCACGCGAACACCGGGGAGCTGTTTTTT.

This sequence joins TRBV29-1 and TRBJ1-2; 8 bases line up with TRBD1. This CDR3 has 12 amino acids. Germline CDR1 is SQVTM and CDR2 is ANQGSEA. The J segment lost 3 bases and the V segment lost 6 bases, leaving 3 bases of the junction unmatched. The CDR3 region is CSVGTGYYGYTF. The CDR3 nucleotides read TGCAGCGTGGGGACAGGCTACTATGGCTACACCTTC.

The genes are TRBV7-9 and TRBJ1-4; D ambiguous. Germline CDR1 is SEHNR and CDR2 is FQNEAQ (reference sequence). V lost 4 bases, J lost 8 bases, and 17 bases lay in between. CDR3 size: 15 residues. CDR3 residues: CASSSDVPLGEKLFF. In DNA, the CDR3 is TGTGCCAGCAGCTCAGACGTACCTCTAGGAGAAAAACTGTTTTTT.

The chain links TRBV29-1 to TRBJ2-7; 12 bases are shared with TRBD1. CDR3 size: 15 residues. V was clipped by 3 bases and J by 7 bases; unmatched bases: 10. Germline-derived CDR1 and CDR2 are SQVTM and ANQGSEA. The CDR3 sequence is CSVDSPGQGAREQYF. Here the CDR3 DNA reads TGCAGCGTTGACTCCCCGGGACAGGGGGCGCGGGAGCAGTACTTC.